The clone carrying this TCR beta chain has only one observation. Additional DNA sequences in this sample encode the identical CDR3. Looked up from germline, CDR1 is SGHDT and CDR2 is YYEEEE. Germline trimming cut 4 bases from V and 6 bases from J; bases unmatched to any gene: 4. The CDR3 is 13 residues long. Data came from immunoSEQ multiplex PCR; TCRdb stores just in-frame clones and leaves some out. Among around 2,000,000 clones listed, approximately 94% were seen once. Terminally differentiated effector memory CD45RA+ cells were left out of the naive CD8 fraction, which was CD45RO-negative and positively selected for CCR7. The source of the sample is a study of shared clonotypes between healthy human individuals.

The chain joins TRBV5-6 to TRBJ2-1; 7 bases fit TRBD1. Sequenced material: naive CD8+ T cells from PBMCs. This TCR derives from a young man in good health. Some clones in this sample may be carry-over from other donors' samples. CDR3 protein: CASSLGTVNEQFF. The CDR3 DNA sequence: TGTGCCAGCAGCCTCGGGACAGTCAATGAGCAGTTCTTC.